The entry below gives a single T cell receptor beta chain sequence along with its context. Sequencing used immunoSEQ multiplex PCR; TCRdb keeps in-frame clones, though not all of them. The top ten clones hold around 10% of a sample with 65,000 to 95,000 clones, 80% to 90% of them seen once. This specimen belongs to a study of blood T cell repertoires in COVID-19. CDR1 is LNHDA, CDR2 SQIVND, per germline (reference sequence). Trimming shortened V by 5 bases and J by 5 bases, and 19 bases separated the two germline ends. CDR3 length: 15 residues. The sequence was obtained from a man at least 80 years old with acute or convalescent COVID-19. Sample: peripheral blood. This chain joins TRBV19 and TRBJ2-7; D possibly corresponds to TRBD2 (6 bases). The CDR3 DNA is TGTGCCAGTAGTTCATCCGGACTATTACCCAACGAGCAGTACTTC. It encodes CASSSSGLLPNEQYF.